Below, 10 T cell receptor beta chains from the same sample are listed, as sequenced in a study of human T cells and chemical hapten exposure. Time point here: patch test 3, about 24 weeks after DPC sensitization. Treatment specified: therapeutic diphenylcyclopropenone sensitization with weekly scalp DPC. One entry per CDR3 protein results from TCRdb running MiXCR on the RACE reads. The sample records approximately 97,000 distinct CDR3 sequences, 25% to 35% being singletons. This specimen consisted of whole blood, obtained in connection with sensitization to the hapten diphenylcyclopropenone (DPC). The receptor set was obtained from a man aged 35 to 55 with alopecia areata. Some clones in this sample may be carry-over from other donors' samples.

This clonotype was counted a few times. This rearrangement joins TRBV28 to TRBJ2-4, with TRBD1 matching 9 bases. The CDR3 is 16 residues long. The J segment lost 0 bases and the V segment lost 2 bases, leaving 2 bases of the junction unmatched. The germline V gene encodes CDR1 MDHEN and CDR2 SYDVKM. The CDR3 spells CASSLGTGLAKNIQYF. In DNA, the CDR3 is TGTGCCAGCAGTTTAGGGACAGGGCTAGCCAAAAACATTCAGTACTTC.

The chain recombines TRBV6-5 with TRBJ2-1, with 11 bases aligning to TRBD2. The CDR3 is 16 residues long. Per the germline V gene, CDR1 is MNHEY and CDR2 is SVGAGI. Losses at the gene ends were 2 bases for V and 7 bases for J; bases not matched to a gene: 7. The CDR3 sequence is CASSYLTSGRRNEQFF. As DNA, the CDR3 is TGTGCCAGCAGTTACCTTACTAGCGGGAGAAGGAATGAGCAGTTCTTC.

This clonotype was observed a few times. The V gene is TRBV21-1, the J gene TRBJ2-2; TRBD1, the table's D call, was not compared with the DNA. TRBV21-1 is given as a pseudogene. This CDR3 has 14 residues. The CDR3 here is CASSKDRDTGELFF. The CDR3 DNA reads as TGTGCCAGCAGCAAGGACAGGGACACCGGGGAGCTGTTTTTT.

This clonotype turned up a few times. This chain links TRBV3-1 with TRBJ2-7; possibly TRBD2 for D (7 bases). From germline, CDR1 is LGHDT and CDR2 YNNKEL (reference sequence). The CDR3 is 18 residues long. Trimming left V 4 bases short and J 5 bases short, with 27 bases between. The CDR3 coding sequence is TGTGCCAGCAGCCCCGGGGGCCGTGAGGGACTACCTTTCAACGAGCAGTACTTC. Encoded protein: CASSPGGREGLPFNEQYF.

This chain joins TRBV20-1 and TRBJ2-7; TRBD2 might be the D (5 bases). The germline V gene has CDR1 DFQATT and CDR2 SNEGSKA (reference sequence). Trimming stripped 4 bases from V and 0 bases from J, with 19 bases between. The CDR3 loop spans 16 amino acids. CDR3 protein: CSAKAPRSGSSYEQYF. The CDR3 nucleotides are TGCAGTGCTAAAGCTCCTAGAAGCGGATCCTCCTACGAGCAGTACTTC.

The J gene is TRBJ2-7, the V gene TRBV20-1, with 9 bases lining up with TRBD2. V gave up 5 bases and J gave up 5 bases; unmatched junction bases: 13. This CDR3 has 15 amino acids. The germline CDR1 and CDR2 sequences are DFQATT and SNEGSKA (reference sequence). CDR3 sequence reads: CSAPRGAGGPNEQYF. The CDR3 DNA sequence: TGCAGTGCTCCCAGGGGGGCGGGAGGGCCCAACGAGCAGTACTTC.

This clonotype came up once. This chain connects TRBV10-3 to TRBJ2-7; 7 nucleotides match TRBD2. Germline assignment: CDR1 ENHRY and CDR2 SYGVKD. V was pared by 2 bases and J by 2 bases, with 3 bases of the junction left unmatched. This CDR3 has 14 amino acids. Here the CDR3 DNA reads TGTGCCATCAGTGAGATTGGGACTACCTACGAGCAGTACTTC. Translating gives CAISEIGTTYEQYF.

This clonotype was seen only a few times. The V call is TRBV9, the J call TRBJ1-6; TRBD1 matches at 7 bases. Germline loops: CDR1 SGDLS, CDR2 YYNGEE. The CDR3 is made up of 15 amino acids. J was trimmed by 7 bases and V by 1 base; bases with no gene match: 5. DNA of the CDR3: TGTGCCAGCAGCGTAACCGGGACAGAGAATTCACCCCTCCACTTT. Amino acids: CASSVTGTENSPLHF.

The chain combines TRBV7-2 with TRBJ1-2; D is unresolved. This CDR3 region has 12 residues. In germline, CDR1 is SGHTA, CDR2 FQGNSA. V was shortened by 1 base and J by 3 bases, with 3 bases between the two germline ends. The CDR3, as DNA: TGTGCCAGCAGCTTAGATGACTATGGCTACACCTTC. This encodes CASSLDDYGYTF.

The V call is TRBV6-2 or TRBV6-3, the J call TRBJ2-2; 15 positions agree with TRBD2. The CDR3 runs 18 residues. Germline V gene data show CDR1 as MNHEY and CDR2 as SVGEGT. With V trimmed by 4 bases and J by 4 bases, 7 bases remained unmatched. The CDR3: CASSSPGLAGGSTGELFF. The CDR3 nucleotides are TGTGCCAGCAGTTCACCGGGACTAGCGGGAGGATCCACCGGGGAGCTGTTTTTT.